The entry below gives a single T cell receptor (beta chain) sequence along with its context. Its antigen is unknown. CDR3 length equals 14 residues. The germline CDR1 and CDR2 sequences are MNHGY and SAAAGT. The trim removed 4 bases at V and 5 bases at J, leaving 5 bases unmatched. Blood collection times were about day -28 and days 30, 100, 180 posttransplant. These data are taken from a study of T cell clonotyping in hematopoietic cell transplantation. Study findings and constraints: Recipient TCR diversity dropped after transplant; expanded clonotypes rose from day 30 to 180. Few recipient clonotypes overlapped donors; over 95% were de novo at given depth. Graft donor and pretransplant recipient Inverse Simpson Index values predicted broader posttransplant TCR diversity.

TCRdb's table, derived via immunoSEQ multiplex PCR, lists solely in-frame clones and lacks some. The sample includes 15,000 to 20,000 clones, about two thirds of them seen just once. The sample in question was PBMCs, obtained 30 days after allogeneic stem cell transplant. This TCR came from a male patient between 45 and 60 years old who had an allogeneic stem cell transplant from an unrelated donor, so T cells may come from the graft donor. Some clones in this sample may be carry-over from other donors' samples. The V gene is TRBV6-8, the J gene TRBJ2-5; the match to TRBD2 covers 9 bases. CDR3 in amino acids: CASSSSSGEETQYF. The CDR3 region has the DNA TGTGCCAGCAGTTCATCTAGCGGGGAGGAGACCCAGTACTTC.